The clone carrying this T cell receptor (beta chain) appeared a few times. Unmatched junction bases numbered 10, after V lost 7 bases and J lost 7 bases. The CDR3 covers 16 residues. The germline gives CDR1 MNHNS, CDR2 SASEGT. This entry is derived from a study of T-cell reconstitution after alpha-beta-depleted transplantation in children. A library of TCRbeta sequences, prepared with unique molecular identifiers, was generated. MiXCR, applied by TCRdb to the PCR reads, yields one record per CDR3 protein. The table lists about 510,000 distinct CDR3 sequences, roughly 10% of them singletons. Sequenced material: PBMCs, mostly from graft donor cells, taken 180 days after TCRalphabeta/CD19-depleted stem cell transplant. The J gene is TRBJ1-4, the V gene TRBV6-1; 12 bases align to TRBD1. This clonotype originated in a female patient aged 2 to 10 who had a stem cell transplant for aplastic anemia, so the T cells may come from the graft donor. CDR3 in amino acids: CASKPGQGARSEKLFF. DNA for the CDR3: TGTGCCAGCAAGCCGGGACAGGGGGCCCGGAGTGAAAAACTGTTTTTT.